These T cell receptor beta chains were read from a single sample in a study of OX40 agonist ivuxolimab in advanced cancers. TCRdb keeps only in-frame clones here, not all; method: immunoSEQ multiplex PCR. The repertoire holds 35,000 to 45,000 clones, with over 80% as singletons. Source: CD4+ or CD8+ T cells sorted from blood, taken in a trial of the OX40 agonist ivuxolimab. Receptors originate from an adult with an advanced solid tumor such as melanoma, head and neck, liver or kidney cancer. The CDR3 runs from the conserved cysteine through the conserved F or W. D genes are given only for firm matches. Where a row states a size, it is once, few, many or the class of an expanded clone; other rows omit it.

j_call v_call clone_size d_call cdr3_aa cdr3_nt
TRBJ1-5 TRBV19 NA NA CASMGGAAQHF TGTGCCAGTATGGGAGGGGCTGCTCAGCATTTT
TRBJ2-7 TRBV6-5 NA TRBD2 CASSQGGLAGEQYF TGTGCCAGCAGTCAGGGGGGACTAGCGGGAGAGCAGTACTTC
TRBJ2-5 TRBV28 NA NA CASSPIPGRNQETQYF TGTGCCAGCAGTCCCATCCCGGGACGGAACCAAGAGACCCAGTACTTC
TRBJ2-5 TRBV10-2 NA TRBD2 CASSEWTSEIRETQYF TGCGCCAGCAGTGAGTGGACTAGCGAGATTAGAGAGACCCAGTACTTC
TRBJ2-7 TRBV11-2 once NA CASSLAPGSYEQYF TGTGCCAGCAGCTTAGCTCCAGGGAGCTACGAGCAGTACTTC
TRBJ2-7 TRBV19 NA NA CASSISRGNEQYF TGTGCCAGTAGCATCAGCAGGGGCAACGAGCAGTACTTC
TRBJ2-2 TRBV6-6 NA NA CASSYIQGRTGELFF TGTGCCAGCAGTTACATCCAGGGTCGGACCGGGGAGCTGTTTTTT
TRBJ1-5 TRBV15 NA NA CATSRGRESQPQHF TGTGCCACCAGCAGAGGAAGGGAGAGTCAGCCCCAGCATTTT
TRBJ1-2 TRBV9 NA NA CASSVGARIGYTF TGTGCCAGCAGCGTAGGTGCCAGAATAGGCTACACCTTC
TRBJ2-6 TRBV19 NA NA CASSIVGQSSGANVLTF TGTGCCAGTAGTATCGTCGGACAGAGCTCTGGGGCCAACGTCCTGACTTTC
TRBJ2-4 TRBV5-6 NA TRBD1 CASSDRTGHLAKNIQYF TGTGCCAGCAGCGACCGGACAGGACACCTAGCCAAAAACATTCAGTACTTC
TRBJ2-2 TRBV5-1 NA TRBD1 CASSLEGQGSGELFF TGCGCCAGCAGCTTGGAGGGACAGGGATCCGGGGAGCTGTTTTTT
TRBJ2-7 TRBV7-2 NA NA CASSIGTGPYYEQYF TGTGCCAGCAGCATCGGCACTGGGCCCTACTACGAGCAGTACTTC
TRBJ1-3 TRBV19 NA NA CASSATLSGNTIYF TGTGCCAGTAGTGCGACGTTGTCTGGAAACACCATATATTTT
TRBJ2-7 TRBV14 NA TRBD1 CASSLTGGNEQYF TGTGCCAGCAGCCTGACAGGGGGAAACGAGCAGTACTTC
TRBJ2-7 TRBV29-1 NA TRBD2 CSVEDPGLAGDYEQYF TGCAGCGTTGAAGATCCTGGATTGGCGGGGGACTACGAGCAGTACTTC
TRBJ2-2 TRBV4-1 NA TRBD1 CASSQESGQGTGELFF TGCGCCAGCAGCCAAGAATCAGGACAGGGGACCGGGGAGCTGTTTTTT
TRBJ2-1 TRBV14 NA NA CASSQDSDTSSYNEQFF TGTGCCAGCAGCCAAGACTCGGACACGAGCTCCTACAATGAGCAGTTCTTC
TRBJ2-5 TRBV11-2 NA NA CASSLKVQETQYF TGTGCCAGCAGCTTAAAGGTCCAAGAGACCCAGTACTTC
TRBJ1-1 TRBV9 few NA CASNPFGATEAFF TGTGCCAGCAACCCTTTCGGGGCGACTGAAGCTTTCTTT